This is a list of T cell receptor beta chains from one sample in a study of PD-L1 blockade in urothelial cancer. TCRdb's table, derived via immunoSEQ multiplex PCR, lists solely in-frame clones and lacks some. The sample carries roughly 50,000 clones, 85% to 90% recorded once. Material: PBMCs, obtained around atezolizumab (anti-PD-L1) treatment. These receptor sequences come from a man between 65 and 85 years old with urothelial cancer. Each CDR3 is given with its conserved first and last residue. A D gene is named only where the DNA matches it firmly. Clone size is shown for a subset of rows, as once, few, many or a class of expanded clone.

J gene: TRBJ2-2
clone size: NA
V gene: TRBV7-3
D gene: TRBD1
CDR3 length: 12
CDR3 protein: CASSPDRGELFF
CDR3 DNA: TGTGCCAGCAGCCCGGACAGGGGGGAGCTGTTTTTT

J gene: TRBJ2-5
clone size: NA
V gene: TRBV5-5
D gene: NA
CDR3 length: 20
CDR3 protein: CASRQLTGGGVAGGKETQYF
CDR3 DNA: TGTGCCAGCAGACAGCTGACAGGGGGGGGAGTAGCGGGAGGAAAAGAGACCCAGTACTTC

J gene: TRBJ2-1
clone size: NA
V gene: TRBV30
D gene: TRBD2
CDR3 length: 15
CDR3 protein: CAWRLAGGVYNEQFF
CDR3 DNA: TGTGCCTGGAGATTAGCGGGAGGGGTGTACAATGAGCAGTTCTTC

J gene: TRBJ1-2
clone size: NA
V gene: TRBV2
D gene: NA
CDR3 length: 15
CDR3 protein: CASSEPRTRGLGYTF
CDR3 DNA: TGTGCCAGCAGTGAACCGCGGACGCGGGGGCTAGGCTACACCTTC

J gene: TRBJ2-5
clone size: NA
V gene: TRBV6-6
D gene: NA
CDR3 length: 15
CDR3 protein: CASRQNQGLQETQYF
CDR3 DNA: TGTGCCAGCAGACAAAATCAGGGACTTCAAGAGACCCAGTACTTC

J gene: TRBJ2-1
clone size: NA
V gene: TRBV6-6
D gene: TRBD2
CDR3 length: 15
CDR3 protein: CASSSLAGTYNEQFF
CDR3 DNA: TGTGCCAGCAGTTCCCTAGCGGGTACCTACAATGAGCAGTTCTTC

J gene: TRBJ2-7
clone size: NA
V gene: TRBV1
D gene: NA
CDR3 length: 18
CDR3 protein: CTSSQDSSGSRVSYEQYF
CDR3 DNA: TGCACCAGCAGCCAAGATTCTAGCGGGAGCCGCGTCTCCTACGAGCAGTACTTC

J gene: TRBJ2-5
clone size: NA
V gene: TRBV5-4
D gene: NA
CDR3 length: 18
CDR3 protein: CASSSLTSTAQGQETQYF
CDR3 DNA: TGTGCCAGCAGCTCGTTAACGTCGACAGCCCAGGGACAAGAGACCCAGTACTTC

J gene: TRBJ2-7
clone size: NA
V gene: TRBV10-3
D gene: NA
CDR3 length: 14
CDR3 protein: CAISESGSGSEQYF
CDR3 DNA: TGTGCCATCAGTGAGTCCGGGAGCGGATCCGAGCAGTACTTC

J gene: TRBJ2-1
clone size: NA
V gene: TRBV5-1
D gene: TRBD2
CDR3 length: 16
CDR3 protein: CASSFEGTSVSGEQFF
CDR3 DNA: TGCGCCAGCAGCTTCGAAGGGACTAGTGTCTCGGGTGAGCAGTTCTTC

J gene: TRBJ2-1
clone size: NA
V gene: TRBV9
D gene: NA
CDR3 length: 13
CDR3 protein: CASSPFPDNEQFF
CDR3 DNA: TGTGCCAGCAGTCCGTTTCCAGACAATGAGCAGTTCTTC

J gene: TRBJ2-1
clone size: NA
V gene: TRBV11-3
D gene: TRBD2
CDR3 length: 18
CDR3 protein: CASSLDYGLAGGDNEQFF
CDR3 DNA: TGTGCCAGCAGCTTAGATTACGGACTAGCGGGAGGGGACAATGAGCAGTTCTTC

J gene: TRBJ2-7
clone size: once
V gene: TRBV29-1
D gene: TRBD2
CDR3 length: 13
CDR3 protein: CSVDGGSGNEQYF
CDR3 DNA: TGCAGCGTTGATGGCGGGAGCGGGAACGAGCAGTACTTC

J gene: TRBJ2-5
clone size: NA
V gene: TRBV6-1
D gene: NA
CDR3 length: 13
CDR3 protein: CASSGNREETQYF
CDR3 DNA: TGTGCCAGCAGTGGAAACAGGGAAGAGACCCAGTACTTC

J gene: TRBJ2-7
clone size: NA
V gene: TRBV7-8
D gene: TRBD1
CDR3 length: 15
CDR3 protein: CASSLTGDGSYEQYF
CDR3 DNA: TGTGCCAGCAGCCTTACAGGGGATGGGTCCTACGAGCAGTACTTC

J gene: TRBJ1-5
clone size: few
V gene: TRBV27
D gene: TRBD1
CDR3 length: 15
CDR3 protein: CASSRTGSAGWAQHF
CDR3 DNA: TGTGCCAGCAGTCGGACAGGGTCGGCGGGATGGGCCCAGCATTTT

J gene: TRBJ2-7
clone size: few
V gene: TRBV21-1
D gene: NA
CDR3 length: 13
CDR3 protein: CASSNRGGYEQYF
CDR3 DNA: TGTGCCAGCAGCAATAGGGGGGGCTACGAGCAGTACTTC

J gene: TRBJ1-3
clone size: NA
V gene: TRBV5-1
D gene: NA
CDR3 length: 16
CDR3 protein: CASSLGAGSSGNTIYF
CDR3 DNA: TGCGCCAGCAGCTTGGGGGCCGGGAGCTCTGGAAACACCATATATTTT

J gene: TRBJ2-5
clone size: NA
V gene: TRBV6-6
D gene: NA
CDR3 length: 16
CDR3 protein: CASSLRRIYEQETQYF
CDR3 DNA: TGTGCCAGCAGTCTAAGGAGAATTTACGAGCAAGAGACCCAGTACTTC

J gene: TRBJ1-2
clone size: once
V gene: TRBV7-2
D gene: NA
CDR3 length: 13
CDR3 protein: CASSLQGGYGYTF
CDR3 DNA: TGTGCCAGCAGCTTACAGGGTGGCTATGGCTACACCTTC

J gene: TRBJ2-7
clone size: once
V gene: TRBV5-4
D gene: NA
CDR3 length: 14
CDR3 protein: CASSLEPRDYEQYF
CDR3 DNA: TGTGCCAGCAGCTTGGAACCTAGAGACTACGAGCAGTACTTC

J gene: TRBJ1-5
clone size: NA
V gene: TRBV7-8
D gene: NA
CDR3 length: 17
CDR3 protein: CASSLAFSDHYHQPQHF
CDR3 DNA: TGTGCCAGCAGCTTAGCGTTCTCCGACCACTATCATCAGCCCCAGCATTTT

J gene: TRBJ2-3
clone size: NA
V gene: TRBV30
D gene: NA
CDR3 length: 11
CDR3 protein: CAWGTHRYAYF
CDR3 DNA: TGTGCCTGGGGAACTCACAGATACGCGTATTTT

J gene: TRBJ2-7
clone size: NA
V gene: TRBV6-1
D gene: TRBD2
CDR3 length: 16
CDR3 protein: CASSEARTSGSYEQYF
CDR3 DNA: TGTGCCAGCAGTGAAGCGCGGACTAGCGGCTCCTACGAGCAGTACTTC

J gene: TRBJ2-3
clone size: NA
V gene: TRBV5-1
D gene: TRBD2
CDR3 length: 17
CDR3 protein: CASSSTATSGSRRYAYF
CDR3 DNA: TGCGCCAGCAGCTCGACCGCTACTAGCGGGAGTCGCAGATACGCGTATTTT

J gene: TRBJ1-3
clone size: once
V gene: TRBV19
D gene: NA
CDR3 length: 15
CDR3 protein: CASCRGGLSGNTIYF
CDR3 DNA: TGTGCCAGCTGCCGGGGGGGACTCTCTGGAAACACCATATATTTT

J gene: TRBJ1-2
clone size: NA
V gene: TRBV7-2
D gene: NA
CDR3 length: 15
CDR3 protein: CASSRMEGANYGYTF
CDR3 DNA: TGTGCCAGCAGCCGCATGGAGGGCGCTAACTATGGCTACACCTTC

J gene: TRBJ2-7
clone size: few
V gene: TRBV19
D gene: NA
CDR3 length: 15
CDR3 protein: CASRAARGSAYEQYF
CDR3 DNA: TGTGCCAGTAGAGCAGCCCGGGGGAGTGCCTACGAGCAGTACTTC

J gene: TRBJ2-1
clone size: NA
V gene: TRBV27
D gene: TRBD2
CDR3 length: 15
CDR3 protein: CASSSSSGSYNEQFF
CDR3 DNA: TGTGCCAGCAGTTCTTCCAGCGGGAGCTACAATGAGCAGTTCTTC

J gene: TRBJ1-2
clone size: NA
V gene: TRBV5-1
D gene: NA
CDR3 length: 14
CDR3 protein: CASSLAGTNYGYTF
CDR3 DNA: TGCGCCAGCAGCTTGGCAGGTACTAACTATGGCTACACCTTC

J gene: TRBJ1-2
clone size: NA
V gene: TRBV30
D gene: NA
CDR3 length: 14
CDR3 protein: CAWAPYSNSYGYTF
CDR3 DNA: TGTGCCTGGGCCCCCTACAGTAATTCCTATGGCTACACCTTC

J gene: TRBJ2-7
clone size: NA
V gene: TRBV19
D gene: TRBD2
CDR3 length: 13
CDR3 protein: CASSITLAGEQYF
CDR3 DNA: TGTGCCAGTAGTATCACCCTAGCGGGCGAGCAGTACTTC

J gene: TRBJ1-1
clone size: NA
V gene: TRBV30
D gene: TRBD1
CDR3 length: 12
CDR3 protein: CAWSRQGTEAFF
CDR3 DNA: TGTGCCTGGAGTCGACAGGGAACAGAAGCTTTCTTT

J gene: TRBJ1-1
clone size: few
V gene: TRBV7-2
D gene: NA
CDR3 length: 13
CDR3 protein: CASSLPGAPEAFF
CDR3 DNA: TGTGCCAGCAGCTTACCAGGGGCACCTGAAGCTTTCTTT

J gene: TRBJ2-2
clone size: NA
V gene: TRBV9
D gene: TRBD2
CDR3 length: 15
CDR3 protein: CASSAGLAGTGELFF
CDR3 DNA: TGTGCCAGCAGCGCTGGACTAGCTGGGACCGGGGAGCTGTTTTTT

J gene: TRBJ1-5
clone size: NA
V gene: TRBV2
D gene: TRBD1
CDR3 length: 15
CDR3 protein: CASRYGQGDNQPQHF
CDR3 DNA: TGTGCCAGCAGATATGGACAGGGGGACAATCAGCCCCAGCATTTT

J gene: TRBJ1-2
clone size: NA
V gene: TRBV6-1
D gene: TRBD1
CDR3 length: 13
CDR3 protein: CASSPPEGAGYTF
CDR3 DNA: TGTGCCAGCAGTCCCCCAGAGGGGGCAGGCTACACCTTC

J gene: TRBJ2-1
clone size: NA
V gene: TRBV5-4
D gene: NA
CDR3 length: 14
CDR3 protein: CASSLGGAYNEQFF
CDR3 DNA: TGTGCCAGCAGCTTGGGGGGGGCCTACAATGAGCAGTTCTTC

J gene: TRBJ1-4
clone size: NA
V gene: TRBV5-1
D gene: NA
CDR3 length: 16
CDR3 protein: CASSLAGDSANEKLFF
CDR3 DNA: TGCGCCAGCAGCTTGGCGGGGGATAGCGCAAATGAAAAACTGTTTTTT

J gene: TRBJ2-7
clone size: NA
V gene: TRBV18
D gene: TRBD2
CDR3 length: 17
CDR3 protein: CASSPLLLAGGPHEQYF
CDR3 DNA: TGTGCCAGCTCACCACTCCTCTTAGCGGGAGGGCCACACGAGCAGTACTTC

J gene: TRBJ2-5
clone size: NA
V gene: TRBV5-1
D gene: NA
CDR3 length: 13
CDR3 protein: CASSYRTQETQYF
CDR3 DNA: TGCGCCAGCAGCTACAGAACTCAAGAGACCCAGTACTTC

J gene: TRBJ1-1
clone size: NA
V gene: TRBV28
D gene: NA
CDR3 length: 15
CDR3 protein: CASKSGDTMNTEAFF
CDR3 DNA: TGTGCCAGCAAATCCGGGGACACCATGAACACTGAAGCTTTCTTT

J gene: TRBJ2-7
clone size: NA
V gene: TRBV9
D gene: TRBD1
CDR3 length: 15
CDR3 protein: CASSVERDSPYEQYF
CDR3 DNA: TGTGCCAGCAGCGTAGAAAGGGACAGCCCATACGAGCAGTACTTC

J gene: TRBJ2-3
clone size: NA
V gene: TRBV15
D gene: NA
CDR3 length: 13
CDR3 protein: CATSRDMEDTQYF
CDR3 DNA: TGTGCCACCAGCAGAGATATGGAGGATACGCAGTATTTT

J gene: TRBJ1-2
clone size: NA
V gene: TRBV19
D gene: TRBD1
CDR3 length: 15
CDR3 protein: CASSDPRTGNYGYTF
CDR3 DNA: TGTGCCAGTAGTGATCCAAGGACAGGAAACTATGGCTACACCTTC

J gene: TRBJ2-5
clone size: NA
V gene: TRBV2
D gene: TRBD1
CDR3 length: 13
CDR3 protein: CASNNRGAETQYF
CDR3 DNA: TGTGCCAGCAATAACAGGGGGGCAGAGACCCAGTACTTC

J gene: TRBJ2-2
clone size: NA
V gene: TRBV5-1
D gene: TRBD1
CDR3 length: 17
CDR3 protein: CASSLRDRGRHTGELFF
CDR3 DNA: TGCGCCAGCAGCTTGCGGGACAGGGGTCGACACACCGGGGAGCTGTTTTTT

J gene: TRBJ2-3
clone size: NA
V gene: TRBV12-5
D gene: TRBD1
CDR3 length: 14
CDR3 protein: CASAIDRGHRYAYF
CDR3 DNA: TGTGCTAGTGCCATAGACAGGGGGCACAGATACGCGTATTTT

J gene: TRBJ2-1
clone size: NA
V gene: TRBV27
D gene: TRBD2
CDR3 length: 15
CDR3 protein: CASSFGAGGINEQFF
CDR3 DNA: TGTGCCAGCAGTTTCGGAGCGGGAGGTATAAATGAGCAGTTCTTC